This record concerns one TCR beta chain sequence. Antigen specificity is unknown. The data were taken from a study of identical twins. Study-level results: Twin-shared out-of-frame alpha sequences were enriched for low generation probability. The study based its conclusions on cross-sectional statistical analysis and did not follow the same donors. Weaker excess twin sharing was seen among beta out-of-frame sequences.

The CDR3 consists of 15 residues. The V and J ends lost 7 bases and 5 bases respectively, with 19 bases between them. Germline loops: CDR1 SGHAT, CDR2 FQNNGV. A universal primer site came from template switching; cDNA carried unique molecular identifiers. From the 5' RACE reads, TCRdb called clonotypes with MiXCR, one entry per CDR3 protein. Found here are 200,000 to 250,000 distinct CDR3 sequences, 7.5% of them singletons; the top ten hold about 1.9%. These same data were also listed under a study on yellow fever vaccine responses in identical twins.

Sequenced input: memory (CD45RO+) T cells sorted from blood. The receptor comes from a woman between 18 and 29 years old in good health. V gene TRBV11-2 combines with J gene TRBJ2-3, with D unresolved. CDR3 bases: TGTGCCAGCAACCCATCGGCGGTAGAGATAGATACGCAGTATTTT. Protein: CASNPSAVEIDTQYF.